Sequencing of this T cell receptor beta chain was carried out in a study of cytomegalovirus exposure and HLA in healthy donors. Points on this clone: Its antigen is undetermined.

The V end lost 5 bases, the J end lost 1 base, and 11 bases lay between the germline ends. The CDR3 is 14 residues long. The germline V gene encodes CDR1 LNHDA and CDR2 SQIVND (reference sequence). The PCR ran on 60 Vbeta and 13 Jbeta primers. Original data processing: A follow-up analysis tallied about 88 million unique TCR beta chains, 9 million to 11 million shared. Measured with immunoSEQ multiplex PCR; TCRdb has only the in-frame clones, and not every one. The DNA gave D and trimming, while V, J and clone size come from that table. This table has over 120,000 clones, 74% appearing once. Study-level findings and limits: Using a false discovery rate of 0.05, a later analysis showed that 15,000 to 20,000 TCR beta sequences were associated with HLA alleles. In a later analysis, several top co-occurrence clusters appeared linked to parvovirus B19, influenza, CMV and Epstein-Barr virus. Later analysis showed most CMV-associated TCR beta chains appearing HLA-restricted.

The rearrangement links TRBV19 to TRBJ1-1; perhaps TRBD1 as D (5 bases). The sequencing input was PBMCs. The clonotype originates from a man between 18 and 29 years old in good health and CMV-seropositive. For the CDR3, the DNA is TGTGCCAGTAGTGCCGGACACCCGAACACTGAAGCTTTCTTT. The encoded protein is CASSAGHPNTEAFF.